This passage covers 10 T cell receptor beta chains from one sample sequenced in a study of regulatory and conventional T cells in RAG deficiency. Generated by immunoSEQ multiplex PCR, the TCRdb table keeps only in-frame clones and is missing some. Of some 20,000 clones listed, roughly 86% were seen once; the top ten hold approximately 1.4%. Blood CD4+ CD25-high CD127-low regulatory T cells supplied the genomic DNA template. In addition, the sample was reused for a study of regulatory T cells. That source adds: The PCR used 52 TRBV and 13 TRBJ primers.

Specimen: Tregs sorted from blood. These receptor sequences come from a human donor in good health.

J is TRBJ1-2 and V is TRBV6-1; TRBD1 aligns across 8 bases. V lost 5 bases to trimming and J lost 4 bases; unmatched junction nucleotides: 9. CDR1 and CDR2 from the germline V gene are MNHNS and SASEGT. The CDR3 extends over 15 amino acids. The CDR3 DNA sequence: TGTGCCAGCAGTTCTCCAGGGGGCGCCGGCTATGGCTACACCTTC. Protein: CASSSPGGAGYGYTF.

The chain recombines TRBV4-2 with TRBJ2-7, with D perhaps matching TRBD2 (6 bases). V gave up 3 bases and J gave up 3 bases, with 21 bases separating them. The germline CDR1 and CDR2 sequences are LGHNA and YNFKEQ. The CDR3 contains 17 residues. The CDR3, as DNA: TGTGCCAGCAGCCAGGGGGGTGCGGGTTCGGGTCTCTACGAGCAGTACTTC. It is translated as CASSQGGAGSGLYEQYF.

This sequence joins TRBV2 and TRBJ2-4, with 8 bases lining up with TRBD1. Germline V gene lookup returns CDR1 SNHLY and CDR2 FYNNEI. J was trimmed by 8 bases and V by 5 bases; bases with no gene match: 2. This CDR3 contains 12 residues. Here the CDR3 reads CASSQGADIQYF. CDR3 in DNA: TGTGCCAGCAGTCAGGGGGCAGACATTCAGTACTTC.

The chain joins TRBV6-5 to TRBJ1-3; TRBD1 agrees at 10 bases. The CDR3 consists of 16 residues. J gave up 4 bases and V 4 bases, and 7 bases lay outside the gene matches. From germline, CDR1 is MNHEY and CDR2 SVGAGI. CDR3 sequence reads: CASSSTGTGAGNTIYF. The CDR3 DNA sequence: TGTGCCAGCAGTTCCACCGGGACAGGGGCCGGAAACACCATATATTTT.

This rearrangement joins TRBV5-1 to TRBJ2-2; D perhaps matches TRBD1 (6 bases). CDR1 is SGHRS and CDR2 is YFSETQ in the germline V gene. The CDR3 sequence is 17 residues long. Between the trimmed V and J ends, which lost 1 base and 4 bases, there was a span of 17 bases. The CDR3 region is CASSLQGTRMGTGELFF. The DNA for the CDR3 is TGCGCCAGCAGCTTGCAGGGGACACGAATGGGCACCGGGGAGCTGTTTTTT.

The chain has TRBV6-5 and TRBJ2-7; D might be TRBD1 or TRBD2, each matching 5 bases. This CDR3 has 12 residues. With 6 bases removed from V and 6 bases from J, the gap between germline ends came to 12 bases. From germline, CDR1 is MNHEY and CDR2 SVGAGI. The DNA for the CDR3 is TGTGCCAGCAGCCGGGGACCCCTCGAGCAGTACTTC. It is translated as CASSRGPLEQYF.

This clone has only one observation. V usage is TRBV30 and J usage is TRBJ1-2; perhaps TRBD1 as D (5 bases). V lost 2 bases and J 7 bases, leaving 17 bases between the germline ends. The CDR3 consists of 14 residues. CDR1 and CDR2 (germline): GTSNPN, SVGIG (reference sequence). CDR3 in amino acids: CAWSPGALVSGYTF. CDR3 coding DNA: TGTGCCTGGAGTCCTGGGGCTTTAGTTTCTGGCTACACCTTC.

The chain employs TRBV29-1 and TRBJ2-1; D is possibly TRBD2 (7 bases). Trimming pared 8 bases from V and 5 bases from J, leaving 13 bases between. This CDR3 spans 12 amino acids. Per germline, CDR1 SQVTM and CDR2 ANQGSEA. The CDR3: CSIWGGHNEQFF. The DNA for the CDR3 is TGCAGCATTTGGGGGGGCCACAATGAGCAGTTCTTC.

The V call is TRBV30, the J call TRBJ2-6, with 10 bases that match TRBD1. J lost 0 bases, V lost 2 bases, and 7 bases had no gene match. Germline V gene sequence: CDR1 GTSNPN, CDR2 SVGIG (reference sequence). This CDR3 has 18 residues. The CDR3 DNA sequence: TGTGCCTGGAGTCCGACCGGGACAGGGGTCTCTGGGGCCAACGTCCTGACTTTC. Its translation: CAWSPTGTGVSGANVLTF.

On this clone itself: A read error may account for a junction end that differs from germline. Other nucleotide sequences in the sample specify the same CDR3. The gene calls are TRBV15 and TRBJ2-5, with 7 nucleotides matching TRBD2. The CDR3 is 17 residues long. Germline V gene lookup returns CDR1 LNHNV and CDR2 YYDKDF (reference sequence). Here the CDR3 reads CATSRDLASGLRETQYF. In nucleotides, the CDR3 is TGCGCCACCAGCAGAGATTTGGCTAGCGGACTAAGAGAGACCCAGTACTTC.